One and the same sample provided the 25 T cell receptor beta chains below, sequenced in a study of CD8+CD57+ T cells in acquired aplastic anemia. Selection for sequencing was limited to patients who had shown CD8+CD57+ cell expansion by flow cytometry. Genomic DNA, serving as template, underwent TCR beta VDJ and CDR3 profiling. Using its own MiXCR run on the reads, TCRdb lists one record per CDR3 protein. The sample lists hundreds of thousands of distinct CDR3 sequences, around 32% occurring once. Sequencing was done on a sample of sorted CD4+, CD8+, or CD8+CD57+ T cells (not recorded which) from PBMCs. These receptors originate from a human donor with aplastic anemia.

This clonotype occurred many times. The rearrangement links TRBV20-1 to TRBJ2-7; 7 nucleotides line up with TRBD2. Germline lookup yields CDR1 DFQATT and CDR2 SNEGSKA (reference sequence). V shed 5 bases, J shed 0 bases, and the junction held 1 base outside the gene matches. The CDR3 has 12 amino acids. The CDR3 sequence: CSARGSSYEQYF. In DNA form, the CDR3 reads TGCAGTGCTCGCGGGAGCTCCTACGAGCAGTACTTC.

The sample holds many counts of this clonotype. V usage is TRBV20-1 and J usage is TRBJ1-2, with no clear D. With 4 bases removed from V and 2 bases from J, the gap between germline ends came to 11 bases. This CDR3 is 13 amino acids long. The germline V gene has CDR1 DFQATT and CDR2 SNEGSKA (reference sequence). The CDR3 loop is CSANARANYGYTF. CDR3 coding DNA: TGCAGTGCTAACGCGCGAGCCAACTATGGCTACACCTTC.

The gene calls are TRBV7-9 and TRBJ1-6; 7 nucleotides match TRBD1. CDR3 size: 15 residues. Trimming removed 3 bases from V and 7 bases from J; junction bases left unmatched: 6. Per germline, CDR1 SEHNR and CDR2 FQNEAQ (reference sequence). The CDR3 coding sequence is TGTGCCAGCAGCTTGATCCGGACAGGCAATTCACCCCTCCACTTT. It translates to CASSLIRTGNSPLHF.

The chain combines TRBV15 with TRBJ2-5; D is unresolved. Per the germline V gene, CDR1 is LNHNV and CDR2 is YYDKDF (reference sequence). The CDR3 runs to 15 residues. Trimming removed 1 base at V and 0 bases at J, with 9 bases between. Here the CDR3 reads CATSRVPGYQETQYF. The CDR3 DNA reads TGTGCCACCAGCAGAGTACCCGGGTACCAAGAGACCCAGTACTTC. Looking up the rest from reference TRBV15 and TRBJ2-5 gives the full variable domain: DAMVIQNPRYQVTQFGKPVTLSCSQTLNHNVMYWYQQKSSQAPKLLFHYYDKDFNNEADTPDNFQSRRPNTSFCFLDIRSPGLGDTAMYLCATSRVPGYQETQYFGPGTRLLVL.

In nucleotides, the CDR3 is TGTGCCAGCAGTGAAGCGGGGCAGGATCAAGCTTTCTTT. It is translated as CASSEAGQDQAFF. This chain links TRBV6-1 with TRBJ1-1; D may be TRBD1 (5 bases). The germline gives CDR1 MNHNS, CDR2 SASEGT. The CDR3 contains 13 residues. Trimming took off 0 bases at V and 9 bases at J, with 11 bases between the two ends.

Points on this clonotype: Lacking the conserved final phenylalanine or tryptophan, this CDR3 likely reflects a read error. No DNA is shown, since the ends of the CDR3 on it are uncertain; the CDR3 is the one TCRdb lists. The CDR3 region is CASSPPSGTGFRL. The chain links TRBV7-9 to TRBJ2-7; the table's D call of TRBD1 was not tested on the DNA. Including both end residues, the CDR3 is 13 amino acids long. Germline V gives CDR1 SEHNR, CDR2 FQNEAQ (reference sequence).

This clonotype was detected a few times. V is TRBV6-5 and J is TRBJ1-5; D is possibly TRBD1 (6 bases). There are 14 residues in the CDR3. V shed 0 bases and J shed 6 bases, with 9 bases lying between them. The germline V gene has CDR1 MNHEY and CDR2 SVGAGI. The CDR3 sequence is CASSYSQGPQPQHF. CDR3 DNA: TGTGCCAGCAGTTACTCACAGGGTCCTCAGCCCCAGCATTTT.

This clonotype was picked up one time. The chain couples TRBV25-1 to TRBJ1-2; 9 bases line up with TRBD1. The CDR3 is made up of 16 amino acids. CDR1 is MGHDK, CDR2 SYGVNS, per germline. The V segment lost 9 bases and the J segment 4 bases; nucleotides outside the gene matches: 15. CDR3 nucleotide sequence: TGTGCCAGTAGTAACCCCTACAGGGGGCAAGGCTATGGCTACACCTTC. This sequence encodes CASSNPYRGQGYGYTF.

This clonotype was counted at least ten times. The chain is built from TRBV7-3 and TRBJ1-6; 10 bases line up with TRBD1. CDR3 length: 16 amino acids. The J segment lost 9 bases and the V segment lost 1 base, leaving 6 bases of the junction unmatched. From germline, CDR1 is SGHTA and CDR2 FQGTGA. The CDR3 nucleotides read TGTGCCAGCAGCTTAAGAGGGACAGGGGTGGCTTCACCCCTCCACTTT. Encoded protein: CASSLRGTGVASPLHF.

This clonotype was counted only a few times. V usage is TRBV19 and J usage is TRBJ2-3; 9 nucleotides align to TRBD1. The CDR3 runs 17 residues. Germline CDR1 and CDR2: LNHDA and SQIVND (reference sequence). The V segment lost 9 bases and the J segment 0 bases; nucleotides outside the gene matches: 13. CDR3 region: CASQAGTGIISTDTQYF. The CDR3 nucleotides read TGTGCCAGCCAAGCCGGGACAGGGATTATTAGCACAGATACGCAGTATTTT.

This clonotype has at least ten counts. V is TRBV10-3 and J is TRBJ2-7; D is possibly TRBD2 (7 bases). The CDR3 spans 13 residues. Germline CDR1 and CDR2: ENHRY and SYGVKD. The ends were cut back, 8 bases at V and 4 bases at J, with 15 bases in the middle. The CDR3 spells CAIGRDKLYEQYF. For the CDR3, the DNA is TGTGCCATCGGGAGGGACAAACTATACGAGCAGTACTTC.

This clonotype was observed many times. The chain is built from TRBV9 and TRBJ2-5, with D possibly TRBD1 on 8 matching bases. Trimming pared 0 bases from V and 4 bases from J, leaving 13 bases between. The CDR3 has 15 amino acids. Looked up from germline, CDR1 is SGDLS and CDR2 is YYNGEE. CDR3 loop: CASSVVQGGRETQYF. The CDR3 DNA sequence: TGTGCCAGCAGCGTAGTACAGGGGGGGCGAGAGACCCAGTACTTC.

This clonotype was seen many times. The CDR3 spells CASCTLGSNEQFF. The CDR3 nucleotides are TGTGCCAGCTGTACTCTGGGGAGCAATGAGCAGTTCTTC. The chain has TRBV2 and TRBJ2-1, with D perhaps matching TRBD2 (5 bases). Trimming took off 8 bases at V and 6 bases at J, with 14 bases between the two ends. CDR3 length: 13 residues. Looked up from germline, CDR1 is SNHLY and CDR2 is FYNNEI. The variable domain in full, with the rest retrieved from reference TRBV2 and TRBJ2-1, is EPEVTQTPSHQVTQMGQEVILRCVPISNHLYFYWYRQILGQKVEFLVSFYNNEISEKSEIFDDQFSVERPDGSNFTLKIRSTKLEDSAMYFCASCTLGSNEQFFGPGTRLTVL.

This rearrangement joins TRBV6-1 to TRBJ1-4; unclear D gene. V dropped 6 bases and J dropped 0 bases, with 5 bases sitting between them. Germline loops: CDR1 MNHNS, CDR2 SASEGT. The CDR3 runs to 13 residues. The CDR3 protein is CASRVATNEKLFF. In nucleotides, the CDR3 is TGTGCCAGCAGAGTCGCAACTAATGAAAAACTGTTTTTT.

The V and J genes are TRBV15 and TRBJ2-3; D gene ambiguous. Between the trimmed V and J ends, which lost 3 bases and 4 bases, there was a span of 23 bases. CDR3 length equals 18 residues. Germline assignment: CDR1 LNHNV and CDR2 YYDKDF (reference sequence). The CDR3 loop reads CATSSLGSGPGFADTQYF. The CDR3 coding sequence is TGTGCCACCAGCAGTCTTGGTAGTGGCCCTGGGTTTGCAGATACGCAGTATTTT.

The rearrangement joins TRBV19 to TRBJ2-7; no clear D gene. The CDR3 sequence is 15 residues long. Per the germline V gene, CDR1 is LNHDA and CDR2 is SQIVND (reference sequence). V gave up 7 bases and J gave up 1 base, with 17 bases separating them. CDR3 sequence (DNA): TGTGCCAGTAAGGAAGAAGGGTTTGCGTCCTACGAGCAGTACTTC. Amino acids: CASKEEGFASYEQYF.

As regards this clonotype: A read error may produce the germline difference seen at one junction end. The rearrangement uses TRBV20-1 and TRBJ1-4, with unresolved D. Germline V gene sequence: CDR1 DFQATT, CDR2 SNEGSKA (reference sequence). CDR3 size: 12 residues. In DNA, the CDR3 is TGCAGTGCTAGTACAGCTAATGAAAAACTGTTTTTC. Encoded protein: CSASTANEKLFF.

This clonotype was seen only a few times. The chain recombines TRBV12-3 or TRBV12-4 with TRBJ1-5; D is uncertain. V was trimmed by 3 bases and J by 3 bases, leaving 9 bases between them. This CDR3 is 14 amino acids long. This CDR3 reads CASSLQQNNQPQHF. CDR3 sequence (DNA): TGTGCCAGCAGTTTGCAACAGAACAATCAGCCCCAGCATTTT.

J is TRBJ2-1 and V is TRBV6-1, with D possibly TRBD2 on 5 matching bases. This CDR3 comprises 17 residues. Trimming shortened V by 3 bases and J by 0 bases, and 15 bases separated the two germline ends. The germline V gene encodes CDR1 MNHNS and CDR2 SASEGT. The CDR3 sequence is CASSERLLGGSYNEQFF. The CDR3 DNA follows: TGTGCCAGCAGTGAGAGGCTCCTTGGAGGCTCCTACAATGAGCAGTTCTTC.

In its sample, this clonotype was seen many times. The V and J genes are TRBV29-1 and TRBJ2-7, with D possibly TRBD1 on 5 matching bases. The CDR3 is made up of 13 amino acids. Germline CDR1 SQVTM, CDR2 ANQGSEA. V was trimmed by 4 bases and J by 4 bases, leaving 14 bases between them. The CDR3 sequence is CSVARGAVYEQYF. As DNA, the CDR3 is TGCAGCGTTGCTCGTGGGGCCGTTTACGAGCAGTACTTC.

This clonotype was counted ten times or more. The chain recombines TRBV10-2 with TRBJ2-7, with D hard to call. V gave up 7 bases and J gave up 0 bases, with 13 bases separating them. The CDR3 is 14 amino acids. CDR1 is WSHSY, CDR2 SAAADI, per germline. CDR3 amino acids: CASTLRRDSYEQYF. The DNA of the CDR3 is TGCGCCAGCACCCTACGGAGAGACTCCTACGAGCAGTACTTC.

V gene TRBV10-2 combines with J gene TRBJ1-5, with D possibly matching TRBD1 (6 bases). Germline CDR1 WSHSY, CDR2 SAAADI. The CDR3 runs to 14 residues. The germline V and J ends were trimmed by 6 bases and 7 bases, with 16 bases remaining between them. The CDR3 region is CASSVQGGRQPQHF. CDR3 sequence (DNA): TGCGCCAGCAGCGTACAGGGCGGTCGGCAGCCCCAGCATTTT.

The chain joins TRBV28 to TRBJ2-5; D is possibly TRBD2 (5 bases). The CDR3 is made up of 15 amino acids. CDR1 and CDR2 from the germline V gene are MDHEN and SYDVKM. V was shortened by 4 bases and J by 4 bases, with 16 bases between the two germline ends. Here the CDR3 reads CASSSLLGSGETQYF. DNA of the CDR3: TGTGCCAGCAGTTCCCTGCTTGGGAGTGGAGAGACCCAGTACTTC.

This clonotype occurred a few times. CDR3 DNA sequence: TGTGCCAGTAGGACAGGGACTAGCAATCAGCCCCAGCATTTT. Encoded protein: CASRTGTSNQPQHF. The rearrangement links TRBV2 to TRBJ1-5, with 8 bases fitting TRBD1. With 9 bases clipped from V and 0 bases from J, the junction kept 4 bases outside the gene matches. The CDR3 contains 14 residues. Germline V gene lookup returns CDR1 SNHLY and CDR2 FYNNEI.

The V and J genes are TRBV2 and TRBJ1-5, with 10 bases aligning to TRBD1. This CDR3 has 16 amino acids. V lost 6 bases, J lost 7 bases, and 12 bases stayed unmatched. Per germline, CDR1 SNHLY and CDR2 FYNNEI. The CDR3: CASSYSTGGAGQPQHF. CDR3 nucleotides: TGTGCCAGCAGCTACTCGACAGGGGGCGCAGGGCAGCCCCAGCATTTT.